This T cell receptor beta chain was obtained from a study of T cell changes during pregnancy in multiple sclerosis. Sequencing was performed with immunoSEQ multiplex PCR; in TCRdb, only in-frame clones are kept and a portion is missing. Altogether 100,000 or so clones are present, 75% to 95% being singletons, with the ten largest covering 2.5% to 4%. This clone was seen once. The germline gives CDR1 SEHNR, CDR2 FQNEAQ (reference sequence). The CDR3 has 17 residues. J was trimmed by 4 bases and V by 5 bases; bases with no gene match: 15. The clonotype was recovered from a female donor with multiple sclerosis, enrolled in a pregnancy study. V is TRBV7-9 and J is TRBJ2-7; 9 bases agree with TRBD2. This specimen was peripheral blood, taken in the second trimester of pregnancy. CDR3 in DNA: TGTGCCAGCAGCACCCCCCGGTCGGTAGCGGGAGTTTACGAGCAGTACTTC. Protein sequence: CASSTPRSVAGVYEQYF.